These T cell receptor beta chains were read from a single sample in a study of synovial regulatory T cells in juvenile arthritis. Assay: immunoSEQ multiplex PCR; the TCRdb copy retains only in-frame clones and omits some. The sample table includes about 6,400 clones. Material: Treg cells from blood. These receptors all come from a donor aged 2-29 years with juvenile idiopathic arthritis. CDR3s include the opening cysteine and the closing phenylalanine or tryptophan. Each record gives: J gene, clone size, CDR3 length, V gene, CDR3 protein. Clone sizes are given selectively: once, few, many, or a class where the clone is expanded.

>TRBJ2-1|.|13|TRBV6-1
CATAGLRYNEQFF
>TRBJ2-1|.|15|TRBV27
CASSANGLHYNEQFF
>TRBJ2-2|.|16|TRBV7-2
CASSRTGTPNTGELFF
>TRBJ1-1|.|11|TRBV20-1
CIGGSATEAFF
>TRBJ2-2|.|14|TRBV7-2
CASSLAAPIGELFF
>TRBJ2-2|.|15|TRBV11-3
CASSQGGKNTGELFF
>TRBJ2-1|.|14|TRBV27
CASRGDRIVNEQFF
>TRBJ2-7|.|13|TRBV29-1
CSVARVPSYEQYF
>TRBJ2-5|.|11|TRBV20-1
CSARDRETQYF
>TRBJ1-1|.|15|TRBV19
CASSPFAGGKSEAFF
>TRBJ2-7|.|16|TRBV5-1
CASSLGSGGVSYEQYF
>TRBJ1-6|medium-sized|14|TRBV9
CASSVAAGYSPLHF
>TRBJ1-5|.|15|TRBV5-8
CASSLAIGFGQPQHF